Listed below are T cell receptor beta chains from one sample, sequenced in a study of identical twins. TCRdb fed the 5' RACE reads into MiXCR, producing one record per CDR3 protein. Seen here are about 790,000 distinct CDR3 sequences, roughly 18% observed once, and the top ten hold about an eighth. The same sample was also used in a study of T cells expressing NK-cell markers.

The sequenced sample was PBMCs. These receptors were collected from a woman aged 18-30 years in good health. The CDR3 runs from the conserved cysteine through the conserved F or W. Each record gives: CDR3 length, J gene, D gene, V gene, clone size, CDR3 protein, CDR3 DNA. A D gene is named only where the DNA matches it firmly. The listing skips clone size in some rows; elsewhere it reads once, few, many or a size class.

cdr3_length: 14; j_call: TRBJ1-6; d_call: -; v_call: TRBV6-5; clone_size: -; cdr3_aa: CASSSEQGYSPLHF; cdr3_nt: TGTGCCAGCAGTTCGGAACAGGGATATTCACCCCTCCACTTT
cdr3_length: 12; j_call: TRBJ2-5; d_call: -; v_call: TRBV2; clone_size: few; cdr3_aa: CASSESDVNQYF; cdr3_nt: TGTGCCAGCAGTGAATCTGATGTAAACCAGTACTTC
cdr3_length: 17; j_call: TRBJ2-1; d_call: TRBD2; v_call: TRBV12-3/TRBV12-4; clone_size: -; cdr3_aa: CASSFSGLAGIYNEQFF; cdr3_nt: TGTGCCAGCAGTTTTTCGGGGCTAGCGGGGATATACAATGAGCAGTTCTTC
cdr3_length: 11; j_call: TRBJ1-5; d_call: -; v_call: TRBV12-5; clone_size: -; cdr3_aa: CASGQNQPQHF; cdr3_nt: TGTGCTAGTGGGCAGAATCAGCCCCAGCATTTT
cdr3_length: 16; j_call: TRBJ2-4; d_call: TRBD2; v_call: TRBV10-3; clone_size: few; cdr3_aa: CAISDISGGAKNIQYF; cdr3_nt: TGTGCCATCAGTGACATTAGCGGGGGGGCCAAAAACATTCAGTACTTC
cdr3_length: 12; j_call: TRBJ1-4; d_call: -; v_call: TRBV20-1; clone_size: few; cdr3_aa: CSASGPGEKLFF; cdr3_nt: TGCAGTGCTAGCGGGCCTGGGGAAAAACTGTTTTTT
cdr3_length: 14; j_call: TRBJ2-7; d_call: TRBD1; v_call: TRBV5-5; clone_size: few; cdr3_aa: CASRFRQGSYEQYF; cdr3_nt: TGTGCCAGCAGGTTCCGACAGGGCTCCTACGAGCAGTACTTC
cdr3_length: 12; j_call: TRBJ1-1; d_call: -; v_call: TRBV10-3; clone_size: -; cdr3_aa: CAIRNDRSEAFF; cdr3_nt: TGTGCCATCAGAAACGACAGATCTGAAGCTTTCTTT
cdr3_length: 12; j_call: TRBJ2-1; d_call: -; v_call: TRBV29-1; clone_size: -; cdr3_aa: CSVEVYAGSWFF; cdr3_nt: TGCAGCGTTGAAGTTTATGCAGGATCGTGGTTCTTC
cdr3_length: 13; j_call: TRBJ2-1; d_call: TRBD2; v_call: TRBV10-2; clone_size: few; cdr3_aa: CASKARGVAEQFF; cdr3_nt: TGCGCCAGCAAGGCCCGGGGGGTGGCTGAGCAGTTCTTC
cdr3_length: 15; j_call: TRBJ1-2; d_call: -; v_call: TRBV5-1; clone_size: once; cdr3_aa: CASSLDYKPNYGYTF; cdr3_nt: TGCGCCAGCAGCTTGGATTACAAGCCTAACTATGGCTACACCTTC
cdr3_length: 14; j_call: TRBJ2-5; d_call: -; v_call: TRBV10-1; clone_size: -; cdr3_aa: CASSATVSQETQYF; cdr3_nt: TGCGCCAGCAGCGCGACAGTAAGCCAAGAGACCCAGTACTTC
cdr3_length: 14; j_call: TRBJ2-7; d_call: -; v_call: TRBV12-3/TRBV12-4; clone_size: many; cdr3_aa: CASSFRVSPYEQYF; cdr3_nt: TGTGCCAGCAGTTTCAGGGTATCACCCTACGAGCAGTACTTC
cdr3_length: 15; j_call: TRBJ2-7; d_call: -; v_call: TRBV20-1; clone_size: many; cdr3_aa: CSARVNRGTFYEQYF; cdr3_nt: TGCAGTGCTAGGGTCAACCGGGGGACTTTCTACGAGCAGTACTTC
cdr3_length: 16; j_call: TRBJ2-2; d_call: TRBD1; v_call: TRBV5-6; clone_size: -; cdr3_aa: CASSYRTGPDTGELFF; cdr3_nt: TGTGCCAGCAGCTACAGGACAGGGCCGGACACCGGGGAGCTGTTTTTT
cdr3_length: 16; j_call: TRBJ2-3; d_call: TRBD1; v_call: TRBV20-1; clone_size: -; cdr3_aa: CSATGRGQGALDTQYF; cdr3_nt: TGCAGTGCCACAGGGAGGGGACAGGGGGCCCTAGATACGCAGTATTTT
cdr3_length: 15; j_call: TRBJ2-1; d_call: TRBD2; v_call: TRBV12-5; clone_size: -; cdr3_aa: CASGASSGSYNEQFF; cdr3_nt: TGTGCTAGTGGTGCGTCTAGCGGTAGTTACAATGAGCAGTTCTTC
cdr3_length: 15; j_call: TRBJ2-7; d_call: TRBD1; v_call: TRBV6-1; clone_size: few; cdr3_aa: CASSEPGQGSYEQYF; cdr3_nt: TGTGCCAGCAGTGAGCCGGGACAGGGTTCCTACGAGCAGTACTTC
cdr3_length: 13; j_call: TRBJ2-3; d_call: TRBD1; v_call: TRBV12-3/TRBV12-4; clone_size: few; cdr3_aa: CASRGQDTDTQYF; cdr3_nt: TGTGCCAGCAGGGGACAGGACACAGATACGCAGTATTTT